This T cell receptor (beta chain) was observed in a study of blood T cell repertoires in COVID-19. About the research overall: Samples of COVID-19 (acute and convalescent) were obtained from the United States, Italy and Spain.

Germline V gene sequence: CDR1 GTSNPN, CDR2 SVGIG (reference sequence). The CDR3 has 14 amino acids. V shed 3 bases and J 6 bases; nucleotides not matched to a gene: 6. As handled by the study authors: How many nucleated cells were present was estimated from reference gene primer amplification. The protocol was immunoSEQ multiplex PCR, while the TCRdb copy is restricted to in-frame clones and leaves out a portion. The DNA gave D and trimming, while V, J and clone size come from that table. The table has more than 100,000 clones, around 81% seen once; the top ten hold roughly 9.1%. Input material: peripheral blood. The chain uses TRBV30 and TRBJ2-4; 9 bases match TRBD1. The TCR comes from a woman aged 60-75 years with active or convalescent COVID-19. For the CDR3, the DNA is TGTGCCTGGAGCGCCTGGGACAGGGCAAACATTCAGTACTTC. It specifies CAWSAWDRANIQYF.